This T cell receptor beta chain was sequenced during a study of T cells expressing NK-cell markers. The overall study: It was sorted CD3+CD56-NKG2C+, CD3+CD56+NKG2C- and CD3+CD56+NKG2C+ T cells that provided the TCR beta repertoires. Sequenced donors, eight in total, included seven who were HCMV-seropositive and one who was seronegative.

Germline-derived CDR1 and CDR2 are SGHTA and FQGTGA. This CDR3 region has 21 residues. General observations from the study: About 1.0-8% of CD8+ T cells in 6 or 7 donors belonged to dominant NKG2C+ clonotypes.

UMIs were included in TCR beta cDNA generated by 5'RACE template switching. From its re-call of the 5' RACE reads, TCRdb lists each CDR3 protein once, without DNA. The sample has 500,000 to 700,000 distinct CDR3 sequences. Concerning this clonotype: The antigen is undetermined.

Material for sequencing was blood T cells: a sorted CD56 or NKG2C T cell subset, CD4+ or CD8+ T cells, or bulk PBMC T cells (not recorded which). This chain connects TRBV7-3 to TRBJ2-6; with no DNA, the TCRdb D assignment of TRBD1 cannot be verified. The receptor was isolated from a man younger than 35 in good health. CDR3 sequence reads: CASSLIGPGRHLGVGANVLTF.